Reported below is one TCR beta chain. Trimming took 0 bases from V and 6 from J; bases not matched to a gene: 4. The CDR3 sequence is 15 residues long. Germline CDR1 is LGHDT and CDR2 is YNNKEL (reference sequence). These data belong to a study of blood T cell repertoires in COVID-19. Study overall: Both acute and convalescent COVID-19 samples were obtained from the United States, Italy and Spain. In each case, the material was cDNA or gDNA derived from T cells, B-cell-depleted T cells, or PBMCs.

Per the original methods: Estimates of nucleated cell counts were drawn from the amplification of reference gene primers. Here immunoSEQ multiplex PCR was the method, and the copy in TCRdb shows in-frame clones only, minus some. V and J calls and clone size are as listed in that table; D and trimming were resolved from the DNA. The data show about 200,000 clones, with around 82% seen just once and around 5.1% held by the top ten. This clonotype was sampled from a woman in her 70s with acute or convalescent COVID-19. Sequenced sample: peripheral blood. J is TRBJ2-2 and V is TRBV3-1 (or the pseudogene TRBV3-2), with TRBD1 identical over 7 bases. CDR3 sequence: CASSQEVQGAGELFF. Written as DNA, the CDR3 is TGTGCCAGCAGCCAAGAGGTCCAGGGGGCCGGGGAGCTGTTTTTT.